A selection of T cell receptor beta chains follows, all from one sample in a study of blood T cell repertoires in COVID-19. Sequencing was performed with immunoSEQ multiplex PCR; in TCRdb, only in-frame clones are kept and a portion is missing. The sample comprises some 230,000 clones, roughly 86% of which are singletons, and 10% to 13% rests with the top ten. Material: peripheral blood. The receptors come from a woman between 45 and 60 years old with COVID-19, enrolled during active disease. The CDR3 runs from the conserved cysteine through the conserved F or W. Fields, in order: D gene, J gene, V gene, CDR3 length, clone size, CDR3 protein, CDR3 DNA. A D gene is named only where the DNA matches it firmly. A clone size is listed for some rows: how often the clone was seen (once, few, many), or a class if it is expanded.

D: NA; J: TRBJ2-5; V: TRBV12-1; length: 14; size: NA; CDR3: CASSSDRNQETQYF; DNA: TGTGCCAGCAGCTCGGACAGGAATCAAGAGACCCAGTACTTC
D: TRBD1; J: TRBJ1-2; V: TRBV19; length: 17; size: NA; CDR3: CASSMGRGFHPFYGYTF; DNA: TGTGCCAGTAGTATGGGCAGGGGGTTCCACCCATTTTATGGCTACACCTTC
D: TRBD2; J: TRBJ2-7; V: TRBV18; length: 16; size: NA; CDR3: CASSPIAGGSSYEQYF; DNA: TGTGCCAGCTCACCGATAGCGGGGGGCTCCTCCTACGAGCAGTACTTC
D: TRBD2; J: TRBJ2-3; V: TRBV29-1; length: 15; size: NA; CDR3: CSVGLAGEVTDTQYF; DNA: TGCAGCGTAGGACTAGCGGGGGAAGTCACAGATACGCAGTATTTT
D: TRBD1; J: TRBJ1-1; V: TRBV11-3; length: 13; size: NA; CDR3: CASRGQGHTEAFF; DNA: TGTGCCAGCAGGGGACAGGGTCACACTGAAGCTTTCTTT
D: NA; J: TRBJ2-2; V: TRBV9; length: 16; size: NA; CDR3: CASSFTGQGGTGELFF; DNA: TGTGCCAGCAGCTTTACGGGGCAGGGAGGCACCGGGGAGCTGTTTTTT
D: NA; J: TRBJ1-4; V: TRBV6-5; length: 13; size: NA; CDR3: CASRPTGGEKLFF; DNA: TGTGCCAGCAGACCAACGGGGGGTGAAAAACTGTTTTTT
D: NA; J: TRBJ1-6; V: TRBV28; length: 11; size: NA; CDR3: CASGPNSPLHF; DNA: TGTGCCAGCGGCCCGAATTCACCCCTCCACTTT
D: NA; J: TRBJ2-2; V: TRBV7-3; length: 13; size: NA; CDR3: CASSPRRAGELFF; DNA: TGTGCCAGCAGCCCCCGCCGGGCCGGGGAGCTGTTTTTT
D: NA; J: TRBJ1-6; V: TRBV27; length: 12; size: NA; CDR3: CASSPWGGKIHF; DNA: TGTGCCAGCAGCCCGTGGGGGGGAAAAATCCACTTT
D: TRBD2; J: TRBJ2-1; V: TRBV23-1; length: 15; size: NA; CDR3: CASSKSGGSYNEQFF; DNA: TGCGCCAGCAGTAAAAGCGGGGGCAGCTACAATGAGCAGTTCTTC
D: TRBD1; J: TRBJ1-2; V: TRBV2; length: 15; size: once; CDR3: CASKPSRTGKFGYTF; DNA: TGTGCCAGCAAACCGTCCCGGACAGGGAAATTCGGCTACACCTTC
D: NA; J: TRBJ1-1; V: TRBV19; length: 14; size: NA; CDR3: CASSIVGGNTEAFF; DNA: TGTGCCAGTAGTATAGTAGGGGGGAACACTGAAGCTTTCTTT